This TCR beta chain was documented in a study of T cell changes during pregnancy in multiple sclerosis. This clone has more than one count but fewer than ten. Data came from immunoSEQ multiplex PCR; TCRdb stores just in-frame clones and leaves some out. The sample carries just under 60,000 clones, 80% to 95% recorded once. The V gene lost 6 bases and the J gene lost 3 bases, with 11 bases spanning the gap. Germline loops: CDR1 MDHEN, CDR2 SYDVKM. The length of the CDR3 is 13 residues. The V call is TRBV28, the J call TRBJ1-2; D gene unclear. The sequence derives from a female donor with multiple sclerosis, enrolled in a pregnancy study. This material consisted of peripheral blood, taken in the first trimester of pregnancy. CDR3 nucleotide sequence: TGTGCCAGCAGAGTCAGGTCCTACTATGGCTACACCTTC. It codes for CASRVRSYYGYTF.